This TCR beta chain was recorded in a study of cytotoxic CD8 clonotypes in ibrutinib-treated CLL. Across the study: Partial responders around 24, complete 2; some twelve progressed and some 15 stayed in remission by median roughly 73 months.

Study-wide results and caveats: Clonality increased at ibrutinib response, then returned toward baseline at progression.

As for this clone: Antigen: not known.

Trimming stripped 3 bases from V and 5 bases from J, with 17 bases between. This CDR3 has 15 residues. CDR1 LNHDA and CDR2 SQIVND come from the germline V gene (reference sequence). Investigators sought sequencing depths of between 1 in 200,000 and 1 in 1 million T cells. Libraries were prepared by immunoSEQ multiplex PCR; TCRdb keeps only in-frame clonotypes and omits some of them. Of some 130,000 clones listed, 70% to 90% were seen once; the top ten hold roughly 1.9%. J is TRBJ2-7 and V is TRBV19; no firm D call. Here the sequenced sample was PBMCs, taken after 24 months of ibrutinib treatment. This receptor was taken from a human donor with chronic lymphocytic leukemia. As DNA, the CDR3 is TGTGCCAGTAGTATCTTCCCCCCGTCCATCGACGAGCAGTACTTC. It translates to CASSIFPPSIDEQYF.